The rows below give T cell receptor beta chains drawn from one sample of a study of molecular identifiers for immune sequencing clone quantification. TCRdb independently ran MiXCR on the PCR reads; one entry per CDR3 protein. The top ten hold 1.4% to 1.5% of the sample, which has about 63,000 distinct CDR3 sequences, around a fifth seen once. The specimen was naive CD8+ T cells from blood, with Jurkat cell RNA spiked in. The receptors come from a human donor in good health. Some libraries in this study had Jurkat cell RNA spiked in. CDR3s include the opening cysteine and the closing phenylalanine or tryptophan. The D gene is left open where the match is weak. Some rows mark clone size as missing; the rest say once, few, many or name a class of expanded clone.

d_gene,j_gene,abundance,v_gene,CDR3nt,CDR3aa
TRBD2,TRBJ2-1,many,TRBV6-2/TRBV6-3,TGTGCCAGCGAGGCTAGCGGGAGACGGGAGCAGTTCTTC,CASEASGRREQFF
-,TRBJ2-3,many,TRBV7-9,TGTGCCAGCAGCTTAGATATAGGGGTCGTAGATACGCAGTATTTT,CASSLDIGVVDTQYF
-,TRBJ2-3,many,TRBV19,TGTGCCAGTAGTACAAGGTCCGATACGCAGTATTTT,CASSTRSDTQYF
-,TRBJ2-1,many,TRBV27,TGTGCCTCCCTGGGTGGGCCCCGGGCCAATGAGCAGTTCTTC,CASLGGPRANEQFF
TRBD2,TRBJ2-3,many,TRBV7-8,TGTGCCAGCAGCTTAGGGGGCGCTAGCGGGAGTCCAGATACGCAGTATTTT,CASSLGGASGSPDTQYF
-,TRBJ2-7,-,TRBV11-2,TGTGCCAGCAGCTTATTCGGGGTTGGGGAGTCCTACGAGCAGTACTTC,CASSLFGVGESYEQYF
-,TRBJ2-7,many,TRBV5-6,TGTGCCAGCAGACCGGGACCCCAAGGGTACGAGCAGTACTTC,CASRPGPQGYEQYF
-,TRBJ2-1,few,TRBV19,TGTGCCGGTAGCGCTTTTACCGGGGGCGATGAGCAGTTCTTC,CAGSAFTGGDEQFF
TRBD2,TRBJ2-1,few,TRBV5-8,TGTGCCAGCCCCCGAGGGCTTAGCGGGATCGTAAACAATGAGCAGTTCTTC,CASPRGLSGIVNNEQFF
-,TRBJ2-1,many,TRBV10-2,TGCGCCAGCAGTGAGTTGAGAGTCCATGAGCAGTTCTTC,CASSELRVHEQFF
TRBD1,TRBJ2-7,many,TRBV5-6,TGTGCCAGCAGCGTGGGACAGGGGGACTACGAGCAGTACTTC,CASSVGQGDYEQYF